This T cell receptor (beta chain) was sequenced for a study of cytomegalovirus exposure and HLA in healthy donors. This CDR3 region has 15 residues. Germline lookup yields CDR1 SGHRS and CDR2 YFSETQ. V lost 6 bases, J lost 4 bases, and 9 bases stayed unmatched. Profiling relied on immunoSEQ multiplex PCR, and the TCRdb table lists in-frame clones only, not all of them. The table lists about 130,000 clones, approximately 84% of them singletons. This chain links TRBV5-1 with TRBJ1-1; 10 nucleotides line up with TRBD1. The sample was PBMCs. This clonotype originated in a young man in good health and CMV-seropositive. CDR3 DNA: TGCGCCAGCACCAAGACAGGGGGCGATGGCACTGAAGCTTTCTTT. It specifies CASTKTGGDGTEAFF.